Each of the 27 T cell receptor beta chains below was sequenced from the same sample in a study of CD8 T cells in Susac syndrome. Random hexamers were used to reverse transcribe an amount of about 0.5 to 1 ug RNA. TCRdb itself ran the immunoSEQ multiplex PCR reads through MiXCR, one entry per CDR3 protein. The repertoire holds 150,000 to 200,000 distinct CDR3 sequences, 90% to 97% seen once, with more than 0.09% in the top ten. The specimen was CD4+ T cells from PBMCs. The receptors come from a human donor with multiple sclerosis.

In DNA, the CDR3 is TGCAGTGCTGGGACTAGCGACGAGACCCAGTACTTC. It yields the protein CSAGTSDETQYF. The chain joins TRBV20-1 to TRBJ2-5; 10 nucleotides align to TRBD2. The CDR3 extends over 12 amino acids. V shed 5 bases, J shed 5 bases, and the junction held 2 bases outside the gene matches. Germline V gives CDR1 DFQATT, CDR2 SNEGSKA (reference sequence).

The chain joins TRBV12-3 or TRBV12-4 to TRBJ1-6, with 7 bases that match TRBD1. CDR3 length: 14 amino acids. The junction had 12 bases not matched to a gene; V was cut back by 6 bases and J by 13 bases. The CDR3 DNA reads as TGTGCCAGCAGCGTCACAGGGGATTGGGCTCCCCTCCACTTT. Translating gives CASSVTGDWAPLHF.

In its sample, this clonotype was seen a few times. The chain links TRBV28 to TRBJ2-7, with D hard to call. V dropped 2 bases and J dropped 2 bases, with 4 bases sitting between them. Germline V gene data show CDR1 as MDHEN and CDR2 as SYDVKM. The CDR3 contains 12 residues. CDR3 nucleotide sequence: TGTGCCAGCAGTTTACCCGCCTACGAGCAGTACTTC. This encodes CASSLPAYEQYF.

The chain joins TRBV29-1 to TRBJ2-1; the D is unclear. The V end lost 6 bases, the J end lost 7 bases, and 13 bases lay between the germline ends. In germline, CDR1 is SQVTM, CDR2 ANQGSEA. This CDR3 has 12 residues. The DNA for the CDR3 is TGCAGCGTGGCCGTGAAGAGGAATGAGCAGTTCTTC. Amino acid sequence: CSVAVKRNEQFF.

This chain joins TRBV7-2 and TRBJ1-6; 9 bases are a match to TRBD1. This CDR3 region has 14 residues. Germline lookup yields CDR1 SGHTA and CDR2 FQGNSA. J gave up 9 bases and V 5 bases, and 5 bases lay outside the gene matches. DNA of the CDR3: TGTGCCAGCAGCACCCACAGGGGGCCTTCACCCCTCCACTTT. As protein: CASSTHRGPSPLHF.

The chain recombines TRBV4-3 with TRBJ2-7, with D possibly being TRBD1 or TRBD2 (5 bases each). Per germline, CDR1 LGHNA and CDR2 YSLEER. V was shortened by 4 bases and J by 3 bases, with 16 bases between the two germline ends. The CDR3 is made up of 15 amino acids. CDR3 DNA sequence: TGCGCCAGCAGCCGAGACAGTCGCGGACTCTACGAGCAGTACTTC. This translates into CASSRDSRGLYEQYF.

CDR3 sequence reads: CSVVDSYNSPLHF. The CDR3 DNA reads as TGCAGTGTCGTCGACTCCTATAATTCACCCCTCCACTTT. The gene calls are TRBV20-1 and TRBJ1-6; unclear D gene. The germline V gene has CDR1 DFQATT and CDR2 SNEGSKA (reference sequence). The CDR3 consists of 13 residues. Trimming stripped 7 bases from V and 0 bases from J, with 7 bases between.

V is TRBV10-3 and J is TRBJ1-2; D not certain. Trimming cost V 3 bases and J 2 bases, with 10 bases left between them. The CDR3 loop spans 14 amino acids. Germline CDR1 reads ENHRY; CDR2 reads SYGVKD. The CDR3 spells CAISEGLWNYGYTF. The CDR3 region has the DNA TGTGCCATCAGTGAAGGGCTGTGGAACTATGGCTACACCTTC.

The gene calls are TRBV9 and TRBJ2-7; TRBD2 matches 10 bases. J lost 6 bases, V lost 0 bases, and 3 bases had no gene match. Looked up from germline, CDR1 is SGDLS and CDR2 is YYNGEE. This CDR3 is 14 amino acids long. Here the CDR3 reads CASSVEQRGGEQYF. The CDR3 DNA follows: TGTGCCAGCAGCGTAGAGCAGCGGGGGGGCGAGCAGTACTTC.

The chain recombines TRBV25-1 with TRBJ1-5; D gene ambiguous. Deletions cut 6 bases from V and 4 bases from J, with 13 bases between. The CDR3 is made up of 14 amino acids. Per the germline V gene, CDR1 is MGHDK and CDR2 is SYGVNS. The CDR3 DNA follows: TGTGCCAGCAGAGGAGGCAATTCTAATCAGCCCCAGCATTTT. Its translation: CASRGGNSNQPQHF.

The chain links TRBV3-1 to TRBJ1-2; 9 nucleotides align to TRBD1. This CDR3 has 15 amino acids. Germline-derived CDR1 and CDR2 are LGHDT and YNNKEL (reference sequence). V trimming: 6 bases; J trimming: 6 bases; junction bases outside the gene matches: 11. The CDR3 DNA is TGTGCCAGCAGGCACCCGGGACAGGGAAACCATGGCTACACCTTC. Translated, it gives CASRHPGQGNHGYTF.

The CDR3 here is CSVEESGHSNNEQFF. The CDR3 bases are TGCAGCGTTGAAGAATCCGGACATTCGAACAATGAGCAGTTCTTC. V usage is TRBV29-1 and J usage is TRBJ2-1; a weak D match, TRBD1 (5 bases). CDR1 and CDR2 from the germline V gene are SQVTM and ANQGSEA. The V gene lost 0 bases and the J gene lost 5 bases, with 14 bases spanning the gap. CDR3 size: 15 residues.

Written as DNA, the CDR3 is TGCGCCAGCAGCTTGGAACAAATATACAATGAGCAGTTCTTC. It translates to CASSLEQIYNEQFF. This chain joins TRBV5-1 and TRBJ2-1; D is undetermined. V dropped 0 bases and J dropped 4 bases, with 8 bases sitting between them. CDR1 SGHRS and CDR2 YFSETQ come from the germline V gene. The CDR3 has 14 amino acids.

The chain combines TRBV5-6 with TRBJ2-3; 10 bases fit TRBD1. There are 14 residues in the CDR3. The germline V gene has CDR1 SGHDT and CDR2 YYEEEE. The J segment lost 3 bases and the V segment lost 4 bases, leaving 2 bases of the junction unmatched. Here the CDR3 reads CASSGTGATDTQYF. The CDR3 region has the DNA TGTGCCAGCAGCGGGACAGGGGCGACAGATACGCAGTATTTT.

The rearrangement links TRBV28 to TRBJ2-3; D gene ambiguous. The CDR3 covers 16 residues. The V gene's germline CDR1 is MDHEN and CDR2 SYDVKM. V was clipped by 5 bases and J by 3 bases, with 18 bases between them. CDR3 in DNA: TGTGCCAGCAGTCCCTTCGGTGGAAGGCTTACAGATACGCAGTATTTT. Amino acid sequence: CASSPFGGRLTDTQYF.

The CDR3 protein is CSARPGSGTYGYTF. CDR3 sequence (DNA): TGCAGTGCTAGACCGGGATCCGGGACGTATGGCTACACCTTC. The genes are TRBV20-1 and TRBJ1-2; weak D call: TRBD1 (5 bases). The length of the CDR3 is 14 residues. Trimming cost V 2 bases and J 5 bases, with 15 bases left between them. CDR1 DFQATT and CDR2 SNEGSKA come from the germline V gene (reference sequence).

The rearrangement links TRBV4-1 to TRBJ1-1, with 7 bases lining up with TRBD1. The V gene's germline CDR1 is MGHRA and CDR2 YSYEKL. The CDR3 runs 16 residues. The trim removed 0 bases at V and 1 base at J, leaving 5 bases unmatched. The CDR3 coding sequence is TGCGCCAGCAGCCAAGAGGAGGGGGCCGCGAACACTGAAGCTTTCTTT. Residues: CASSQEEGAANTEAFF.

The chain combines TRBV19 with TRBJ2-1; D ambiguous. Germline V gene data show CDR1 as LNHDA and CDR2 as SQIVND (reference sequence). V lost 4 bases, J lost 11 bases, and 12 bases lay in between. The CDR3 runs 12 residues. CDR3 sequence: CASSRDFRQQFF. CDR3 DNA sequence: TGTGCCAGTAGTAGAGATTTCCGGCAGCAGTTCTTC.

The V and J genes are TRBV7-6 and TRBJ1-1; D unclear. The CDR3 is 15 residues long. The ends were cut back, 5 bases at V and 4 bases at J, with 17 bases in the middle. The V gene's germline CDR1 is SGHVS and CDR2 FNYEAQ. The CDR3 region is CASSPVPLMGTEAFF. The CDR3 nucleotides are TGTGCCAGCAGCCCGGTCCCTTTAATGGGCACTGAAGCTTTCTTT.

This chain uses TRBV7-9 with TRBJ1-1; no firm D call. Trimming took off 5 bases at V and 3 bases at J, with 4 bases between the two ends. The CDR3 covers 11 residues. Germline CDR1 reads SEHNR; CDR2 reads FQNEAQ (reference sequence). This CDR3 reads CASSPYTEAFF. In DNA, the CDR3 is TGTGCCAGCAGCCCGTACACTGAAGCTTTCTTT.

V is TRBV5-4 and J is TRBJ2-1; TRBD1 matches at 7 bases. Looked up from germline, CDR1 is SGHNT and CDR2 is YYREEE (reference sequence). The CDR3 loop spans 16 amino acids. Trimming removed 4 bases from V and 5 bases from J; junction bases left unmatched: 12. The CDR3 sequence is CASSPPEGALDNEQFF. The CDR3 DNA reads as TGTGCCAGCAGCCCACCCGAGGGGGCCTTGGACAATGAGCAGTTCTTC.

The rearrangement joins TRBV7-2 to TRBJ1-5; D remains unclear. With 3 bases removed from V and 4 bases from J, the gap between germline ends came to 7 bases. CDR1 is SGHTA, CDR2 FQGNSA, per germline. CDR3 length equals 13 residues. The CDR3, as DNA: TGTGCCAGCAGCTTCTCTTCTAATCAGCCCCAGCATTTT. It yields the protein CASSFSSNQPQHF.

The sample holds one count of this clonotype. The chain is built from TRBV4-2 and TRBJ2-3; 8 nucleotides line up with TRBD2. CDR3 length: 17 amino acids. Germline-derived CDR1 and CDR2 are LGHNA and YNFKEQ. Germline trimming cut 0 bases from V and 0 bases from J; bases unmatched to any gene: 5. For the CDR3, the DNA is TGTGCCAGCAGCCAAGATCCCAGCGGGGGTAGCACAGATACGCAGTATTTT. This encodes CASSQDPSGGSTDTQYF.

The chain couples TRBV3-1 to TRBJ1-2; D is perhaps TRBD1 (6 bases). The CDR3 extends over 14 amino acids. The germline CDR1 and CDR2 sequences are LGHDT and YNNKEL (reference sequence). Trimming took off 4 bases at V and 4 bases at J, with 13 bases between the two ends. CDR3: CASSPGQLIYGYTF. The CDR3 DNA follows: TGTGCCAGCAGCCCCGGACAGCTGATCTATGGCTACACCTTC.

This chain uses TRBV7-6 with TRBJ2-7; 9 bases fit TRBD1. Germline V gives CDR1 SGHVS, CDR2 FNYEAQ. The trim removed 5 bases at V and 3 bases at J, leaving 2 bases unmatched. The CDR3 runs to 13 residues. The CDR3 bases are TGTGCCAGCAGCGCGGACAGGGGCTACGAGCAGTACTTC. Translated: CASSADRGYEQYF. Drawing the rest from reference TRBV7-6 and TRBJ2-7, the complete variable domain is GAGVSQSPRYKVTKRGQDVALRCDPISGHVSLYWYRQALGQGPEFLTYFNYEAQQDKSGLPNDRFSAERPEGSISTLTIQRTEQRDSAMYRCASSADRGYEQYFGPGTRLTVT.

The genes are TRBV21-1 and TRBJ1-1. TRBV21-1 has pseudogene status. The CDR3 sequence is 16 residues long. As DNA, the CDR3 is TGTGCCAGCAGCAAAGCACTTTGGGGGTGGTACACTGAAGCTTTCTTT. Its protein product is CASSKALWGWYTEAFF.

The chain employs TRBV10-3 and TRBJ2-7; TRBD1 matches 8 bases. Per the germline V gene, CDR1 is ENHRY and CDR2 is SYGVKD. The CDR3 loop spans 16 amino acids. Unmatched junction bases numbered 10, after V lost 3 bases and J lost 3 bases. The CDR3 loop reads CAISDPKQGVVYEQYF. The CDR3 DNA reads TGTGCCATCAGTGACCCTAAACAGGGGGTAGTCTACGAGCAGTACTTC.